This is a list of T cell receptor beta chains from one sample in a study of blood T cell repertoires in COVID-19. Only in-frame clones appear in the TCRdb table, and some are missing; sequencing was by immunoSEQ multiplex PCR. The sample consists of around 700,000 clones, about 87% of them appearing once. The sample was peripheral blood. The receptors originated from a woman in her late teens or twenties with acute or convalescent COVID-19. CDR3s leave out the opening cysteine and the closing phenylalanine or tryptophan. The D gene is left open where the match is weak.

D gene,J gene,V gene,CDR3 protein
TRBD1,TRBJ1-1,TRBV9,ASSALGTGAPEAF
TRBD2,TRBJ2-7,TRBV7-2,ASSLIRGGNYEQY
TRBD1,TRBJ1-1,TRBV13,ASSSGTGLVGAEAF
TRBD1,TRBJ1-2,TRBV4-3,ASSPRLGTAPNYGYT
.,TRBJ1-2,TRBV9,ASSRGSSNYGYT
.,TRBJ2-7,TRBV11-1,ASSLAGISYEQY
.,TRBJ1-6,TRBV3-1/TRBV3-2,ASSLRTEWSPLH
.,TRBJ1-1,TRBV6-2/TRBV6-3,ASSDRLVAF
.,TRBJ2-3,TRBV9,ASSVRGSGTDTQY
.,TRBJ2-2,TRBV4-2,ASSQAGTNTGELF
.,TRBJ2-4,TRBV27,ASSLQRPTKNIQY
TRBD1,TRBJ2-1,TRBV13,ASSLGRDSAVSEQF
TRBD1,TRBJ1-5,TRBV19,ATSPQGAVSNQPQH
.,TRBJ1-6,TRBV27,ASSLSFPTGASSYNSPLH
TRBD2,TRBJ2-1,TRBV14,ASSHSGLAGGPSPYNEQF
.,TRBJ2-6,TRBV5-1,ASTQGGGANVLT
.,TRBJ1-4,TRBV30,ACREFNEKLF
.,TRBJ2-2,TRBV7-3,ASSPHRQGNTGELF
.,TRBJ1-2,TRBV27,ASSTANYGYT
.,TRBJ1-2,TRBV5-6,ASRSTGLYLANYGYT
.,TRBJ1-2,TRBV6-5,ASSQPGHNYGYT
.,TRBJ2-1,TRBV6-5,ASSRDKRGEQF
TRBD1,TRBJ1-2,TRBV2,ASTPDHTLEQGARGYT
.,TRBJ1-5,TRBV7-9,ASSQGSQPQH
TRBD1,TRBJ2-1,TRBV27,ASSLVTGGFYNEQF
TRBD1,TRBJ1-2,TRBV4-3,ASRHGTGSNYGYT
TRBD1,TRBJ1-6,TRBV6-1,ASSEIGQGSSPLH
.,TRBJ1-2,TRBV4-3,ASSRGQSNYGYT
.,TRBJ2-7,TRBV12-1,ASSLSPLRYYEQY
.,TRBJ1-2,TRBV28,ASSLLVQGPEGYT
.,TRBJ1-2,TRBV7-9,ASSLGGPNGYT
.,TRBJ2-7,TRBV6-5,ASSYSQAYEQY
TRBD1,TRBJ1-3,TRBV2,ASSARQGALSGNTIY
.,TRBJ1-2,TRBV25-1,ATAWGYYGYT
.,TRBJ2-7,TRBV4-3,ASSQGGHRRSYEQY
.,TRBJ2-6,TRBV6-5,ASSYSWGAGANVLT
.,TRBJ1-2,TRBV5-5,ASSFETVPYNYGYT
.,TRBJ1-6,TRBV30,AWKGGNSPLH
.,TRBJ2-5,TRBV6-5,ASSPRETQY
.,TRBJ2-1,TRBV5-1,ASRTRGGNEQF
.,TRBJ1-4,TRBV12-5,ASGFGTKLF
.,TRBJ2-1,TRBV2,ASRGAAPYNEQF
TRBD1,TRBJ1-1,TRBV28,ASSETGTGTEAF
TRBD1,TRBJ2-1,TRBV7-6,ASSPGTGPIEQF
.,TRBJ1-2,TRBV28,ASSLYQGNYGYT
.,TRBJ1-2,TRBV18,ASSPDSLYGYT
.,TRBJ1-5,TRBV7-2,ASSLGGAQPQH
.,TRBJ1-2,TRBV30,AWSAIPGLRYGYT
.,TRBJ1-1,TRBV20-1,SASPGNTEAF
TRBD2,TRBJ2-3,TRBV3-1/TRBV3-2,ASSRTSGGGADTQY
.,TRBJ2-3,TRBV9,ASSVGLLSTDTQY
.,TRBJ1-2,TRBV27,ASSLGPGLGYT
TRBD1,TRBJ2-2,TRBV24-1,ATSSTGGSIPGELF